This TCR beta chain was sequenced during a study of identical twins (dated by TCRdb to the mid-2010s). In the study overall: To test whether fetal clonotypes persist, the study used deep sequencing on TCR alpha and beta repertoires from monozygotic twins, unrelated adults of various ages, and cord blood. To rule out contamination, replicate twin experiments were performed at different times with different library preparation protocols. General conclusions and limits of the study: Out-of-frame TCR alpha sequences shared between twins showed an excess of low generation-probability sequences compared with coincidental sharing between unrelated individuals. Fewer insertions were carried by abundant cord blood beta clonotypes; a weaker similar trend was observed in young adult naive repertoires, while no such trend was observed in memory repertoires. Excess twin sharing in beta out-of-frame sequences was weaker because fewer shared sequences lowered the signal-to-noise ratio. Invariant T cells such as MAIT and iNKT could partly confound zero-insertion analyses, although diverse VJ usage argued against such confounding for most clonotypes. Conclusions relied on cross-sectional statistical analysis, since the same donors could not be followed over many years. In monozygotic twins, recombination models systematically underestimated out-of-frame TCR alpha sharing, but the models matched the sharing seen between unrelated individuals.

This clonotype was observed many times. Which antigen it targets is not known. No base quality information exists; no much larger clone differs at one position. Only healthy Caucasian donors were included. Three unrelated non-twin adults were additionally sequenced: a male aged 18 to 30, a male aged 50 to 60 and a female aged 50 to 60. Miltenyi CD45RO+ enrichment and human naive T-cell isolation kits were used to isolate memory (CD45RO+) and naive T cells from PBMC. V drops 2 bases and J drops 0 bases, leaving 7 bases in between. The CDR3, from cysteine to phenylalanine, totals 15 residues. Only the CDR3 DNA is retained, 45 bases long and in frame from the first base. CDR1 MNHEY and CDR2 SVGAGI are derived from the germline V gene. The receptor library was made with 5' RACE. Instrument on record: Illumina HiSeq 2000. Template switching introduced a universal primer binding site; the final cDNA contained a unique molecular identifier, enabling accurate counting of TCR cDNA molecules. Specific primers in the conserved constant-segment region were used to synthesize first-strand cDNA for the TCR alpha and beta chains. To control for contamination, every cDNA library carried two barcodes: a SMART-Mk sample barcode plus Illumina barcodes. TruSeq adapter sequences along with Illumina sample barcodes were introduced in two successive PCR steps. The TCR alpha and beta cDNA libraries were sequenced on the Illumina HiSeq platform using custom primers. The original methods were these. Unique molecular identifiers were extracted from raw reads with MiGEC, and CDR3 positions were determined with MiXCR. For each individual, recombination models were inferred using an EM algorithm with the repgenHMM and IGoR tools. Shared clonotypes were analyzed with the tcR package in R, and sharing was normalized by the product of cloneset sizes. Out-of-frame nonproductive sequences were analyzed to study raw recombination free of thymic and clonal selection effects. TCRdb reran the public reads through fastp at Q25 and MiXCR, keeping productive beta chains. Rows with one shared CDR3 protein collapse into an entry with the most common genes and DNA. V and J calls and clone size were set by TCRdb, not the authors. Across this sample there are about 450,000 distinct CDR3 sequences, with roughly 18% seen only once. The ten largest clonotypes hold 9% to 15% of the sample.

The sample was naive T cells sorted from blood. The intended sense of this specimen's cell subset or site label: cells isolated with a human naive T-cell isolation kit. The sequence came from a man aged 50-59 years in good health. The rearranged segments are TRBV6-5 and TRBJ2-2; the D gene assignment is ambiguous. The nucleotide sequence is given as TGTGCCAGCAGTTACGACATAGCGAACACCGGGGAGCTGTTTTTT. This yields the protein CASSYDIANTGELFF.